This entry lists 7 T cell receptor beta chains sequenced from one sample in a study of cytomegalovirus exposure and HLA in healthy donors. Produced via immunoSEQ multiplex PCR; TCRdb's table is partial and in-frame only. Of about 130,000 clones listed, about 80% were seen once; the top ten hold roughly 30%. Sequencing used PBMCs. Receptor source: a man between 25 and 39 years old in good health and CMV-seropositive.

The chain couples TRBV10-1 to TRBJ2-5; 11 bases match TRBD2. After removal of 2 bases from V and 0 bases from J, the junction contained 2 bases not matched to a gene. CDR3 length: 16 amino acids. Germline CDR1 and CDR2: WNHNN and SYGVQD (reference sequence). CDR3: CASSEGLAGYQETQYF. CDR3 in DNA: TGCGCCAGCAGTGAGGGACTAGCGGGCTACCAAGAGACCCAGTACTTC.

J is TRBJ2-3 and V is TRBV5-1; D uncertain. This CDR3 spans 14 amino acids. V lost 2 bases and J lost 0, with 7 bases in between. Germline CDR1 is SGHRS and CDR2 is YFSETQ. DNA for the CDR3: TGCGCCAGCAGCTTTGGCTCTAGCACAGATACGCAGTATTTT. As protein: CASSFGSSTDTQYF.

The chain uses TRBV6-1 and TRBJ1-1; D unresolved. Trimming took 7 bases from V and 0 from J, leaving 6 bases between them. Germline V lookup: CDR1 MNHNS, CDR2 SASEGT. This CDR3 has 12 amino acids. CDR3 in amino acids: CASTTVNTEAFF. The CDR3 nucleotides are TGTGCCAGCACTACGGTGAACACTGAAGCTTTCTTT.

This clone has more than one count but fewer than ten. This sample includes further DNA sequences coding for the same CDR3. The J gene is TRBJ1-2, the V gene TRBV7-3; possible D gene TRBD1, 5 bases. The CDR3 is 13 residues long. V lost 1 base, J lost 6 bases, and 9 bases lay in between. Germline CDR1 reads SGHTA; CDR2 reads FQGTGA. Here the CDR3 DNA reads TGTGCCAGCAGCTTAAGCAGGGAGGATGGCTACACCTTC. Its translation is CASSLSREDGYTF.

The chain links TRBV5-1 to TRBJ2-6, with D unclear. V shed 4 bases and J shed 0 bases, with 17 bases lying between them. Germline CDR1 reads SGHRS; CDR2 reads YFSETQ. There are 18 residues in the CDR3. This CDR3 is CASSETRGTASGANVLTF. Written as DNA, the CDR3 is TGCGCCAGCAGCGAAACTCGAGGAACTGCCTCTGGGGCCAACGTCCTGACTTTC.

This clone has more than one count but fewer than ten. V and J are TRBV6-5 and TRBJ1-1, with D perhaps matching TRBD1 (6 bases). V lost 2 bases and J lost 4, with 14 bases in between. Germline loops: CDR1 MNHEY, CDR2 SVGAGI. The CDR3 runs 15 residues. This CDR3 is CASSYRLGGLTEAFF. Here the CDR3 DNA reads TGTGCCAGCAGTTACCGGTTGGGGGGGCTCACTGAAGCTTTCTTT.

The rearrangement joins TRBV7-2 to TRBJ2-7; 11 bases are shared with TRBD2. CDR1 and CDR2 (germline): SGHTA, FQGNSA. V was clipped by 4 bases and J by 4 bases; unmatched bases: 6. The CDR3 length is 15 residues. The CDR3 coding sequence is TGTGCCAGCAGCTCGGATAGCGGGGGGGTTTACGAGCAGTACTTC. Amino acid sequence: CASSSDSGGVYEQYF.